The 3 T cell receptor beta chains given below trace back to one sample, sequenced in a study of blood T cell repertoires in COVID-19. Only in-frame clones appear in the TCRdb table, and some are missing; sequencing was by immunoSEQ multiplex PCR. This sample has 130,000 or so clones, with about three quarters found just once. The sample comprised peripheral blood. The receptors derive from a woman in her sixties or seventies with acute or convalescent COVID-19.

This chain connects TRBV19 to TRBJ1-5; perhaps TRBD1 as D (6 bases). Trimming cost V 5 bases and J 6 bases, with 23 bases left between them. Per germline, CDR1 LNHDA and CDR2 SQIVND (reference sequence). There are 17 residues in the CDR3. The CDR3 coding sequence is TGTGCCAGTAGTGCCCTATCGACAGGTTCCCACAGTCAGCCCCAGCATTTT. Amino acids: CASSALSTGSHSQPQHF.

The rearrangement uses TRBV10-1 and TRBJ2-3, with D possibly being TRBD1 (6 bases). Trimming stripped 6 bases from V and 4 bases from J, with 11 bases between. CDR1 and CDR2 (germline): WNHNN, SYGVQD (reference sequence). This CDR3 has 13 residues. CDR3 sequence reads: CASRLQGSDTQYF. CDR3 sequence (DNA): TGCGCCAGCAGACTACAGGGTTCAGATACGCAGTATTTT.

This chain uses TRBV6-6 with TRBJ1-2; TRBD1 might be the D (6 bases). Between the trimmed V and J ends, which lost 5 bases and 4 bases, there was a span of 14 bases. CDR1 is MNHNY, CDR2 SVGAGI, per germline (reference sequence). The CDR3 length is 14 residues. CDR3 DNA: TGTGCCAGCAGTGATACTTGGGGGCCCTATGGCTACACCTTC. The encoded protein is CASSDTWGPYGYTF.